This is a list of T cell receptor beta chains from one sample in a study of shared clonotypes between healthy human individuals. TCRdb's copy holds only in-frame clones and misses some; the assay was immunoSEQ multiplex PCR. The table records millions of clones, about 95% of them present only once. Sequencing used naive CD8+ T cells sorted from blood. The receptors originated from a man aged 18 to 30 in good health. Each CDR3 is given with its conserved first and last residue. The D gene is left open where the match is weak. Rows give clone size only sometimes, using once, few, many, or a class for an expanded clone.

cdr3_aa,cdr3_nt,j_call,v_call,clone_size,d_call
CASSPGWSGRNEQYF,TGTGCCAGCAGCCCAGGTTGGAGCGGGAGAAACGAGCAGTACTTC,TRBJ2-7,TRBV7-8,NA,TRBD2
CASSATTGQGAYEQYF,TGTGCCAGCAGTGCCACTACGGGACAGGGCGCCTACGAGCAGTACTTC,TRBJ2-7,TRBV27,NA,TRBD1
CASSRLGQGYAEQYF,TGTGCCAGCAGCCGCCTGGGACAGGGATATGCCGAGCAGTACTTC,TRBJ2-7,TRBV27,NA,TRBD1
CASSLANWAYNEQFF,TGTGCCAGCAGCTTAGCGAATTGGGCCTACAATGAGCAGTTCTTC,TRBJ2-1,TRBV7-2,NA,NA
CASSRLLREPADTQYF,TGCGCCAGCAGCCGTTTGCTGCGGGAGCCCGCAGATACGCAGTATTTT,TRBJ2-3,TRBV4-3,NA,TRBD2
CAISPGTENIQYF,TGTGCCATCAGTCCAGGGACGGAAAACATTCAGTACTTC,TRBJ2-4,TRBV10-3,NA,NA
CASRTGGDTEAFF,TGTGCCAGCAGAACAGGGGGGGACACTGAAGCTTTCTTT,TRBJ1-1,TRBV11-1,once,TRBD1
CASTTGASSYEQYF,TGCGCCAGCACAACAGGGGCTAGCTCCTACGAGCAGTACTTC,TRBJ2-7,TRBV10-2,NA,TRBD1
CASSLGFSYEQYF,TGTGCCAGCAGTCTAGGTTTCTCCTACGAGCAGTACTTC,TRBJ2-7,TRBV27,NA,NA
CASSLGRPFF,TGTGCCAGCAGCTTAGGAAGGCCGTTCTTT,TRBJ1-1,TRBV7-9,NA,NA
CASRGGGELFF,TGCGCCAGCAGGGGAGGTGGGGAGCTGTTTTTT,TRBJ2-2,TRBV10-2,NA,NA
CASSQAYSLNTEAFF,TGCGCCAGCAGCCAAGCTTACTCCCTGAACACTGAAGCTTTCTTT,TRBJ1-1,TRBV4-3,once,NA
CASSEYRDTIYSNQPQHF,TGTGCCAGCAGTGAATACAGGGACACAATTTATAGCAATCAGCCCCAGCATTTT,TRBJ1-5,TRBV6-1,once,NA
CASSPGQGVVGELFF,TGTGCCAGCAGCCCCGGACAGGGGGTAGTCGGGGAGCTGTTTTTT,TRBJ2-2,TRBV7-8,NA,TRBD1
CAASRDNSNEQFF,TGTGCCGCCAGCCGGGACAACAGCAATGAGCAGTTCTTC,TRBJ2-1,TRBV10-3,NA,NA
CASSMDMESQPQHF,TGTGCCAGTAGTATGGATATGGAATCTCAGCCCCAGCATTTT,TRBJ1-5,TRBV19,NA,NA
CASSEASLTGFNYGYTF,TGTGCCAGCAGTGAAGCCTCCTTAACAGGATTTAACTATGGCTACACCTTC,TRBJ1-2,TRBV6-1,NA,NA
CASSLVVSYEQYF,TGTGCCAGCAGCTTAGTTGTCTCCTACGAGCAGTACTTC,TRBJ2-7,TRBV7-9,NA,NA
CASSVDRGNEKLFF,TGTGCCAGCAGTGTGGACAGAGGGAATGAAAAACTGTTTTTT,TRBJ1-4,TRBV2,NA,NA
CASSLPRTQSSYEQYF,TGTGCCAGCAGCTTACCCCGGACGCAAAGCTCCTACGAGCAGTACTTC,TRBJ2-7,TRBV7-9,NA,NA
CASSFRGPQNTEAFF,TGTGCCAGCAGTTTTCGAGGACCACAGAACACTGAAGCTTTCTTT,TRBJ1-1,TRBV27,NA,NA
CAITWDPAYEQYF,TGTGCCATCACCTGGGACCCTGCCTACGAGCAGTACTTC,TRBJ2-7,TRBV10-3,NA,NA
CASSPPASGHNEQFF,TGTGCCAGCAGTCCCCCGGCTAGCGGGCACAATGAGCAGTTCTTC,TRBJ2-1,TRBV27,NA,TRBD2
CASSLGHRGGTQYF,TGTGCCAGCAGCTTAGGCCACAGGGGAGGGACCCAGTACTTC,TRBJ2-5,TRBV13,NA,NA
CASRGQGQETQYF,TGTGCCAGCAGGGGACAGGGCCAAGAGACCCAGTACTTC,TRBJ2-5,TRBV6-1,NA,TRBD1
CASRLGGNTEAFF,TGCGCCAGCAGATTGGGTGGGAACACTGAAGCTTTCTTT,TRBJ1-1,TRBV5-1,NA,NA
CASSQDLRPDTQYF,TGCGCCAGCAGCCAAGATCTCAGGCCAGATACGCAGTATTTT,TRBJ2-3,TRBV4-1,once,NA
CASITGDGDGYTF,TGTGCCAGTATAACAGGGGATGGGGATGGCTACACCTTC,TRBJ1-2,TRBV2,NA,TRBD1
CASSPGASVTYEQYF,TGTGCCAGCAGCCCCGGGGCTAGCGTAACCTACGAGCAGTACTTC,TRBJ2-7,TRBV11-2,NA,NA
CASSFIRTGYSYEQYF,TGTGCCAGCAGCTTCATCCGGACAGGGTACTCCTACGAGCAGTACTTC,TRBJ2-7,TRBV27,NA,TRBD1
CASSQAVDLAKNIQYF,TGCGCCAGCAGCCAGGCTGTCGATCTAGCCAAAAACATTCAGTACTTC,TRBJ2-4,TRBV4-3,NA,NA
CASDGGQSGEQFF,TGTGCCAGCGACGGGGGACAGTCAGGTGAGCAGTTCTTC,TRBJ2-1,TRBV2,NA,NA
CASSLGWESYNEQFF,TGTGCCAGCAGCCTGGGGTGGGAGAGTTACAATGAGCAGTTCTTC,TRBJ2-1,TRBV6-5,NA,NA
CASSGTGVDYEQYF,TGTGCCAGCAGTGGGACAGGGGTCGACTACGAGCAGTACTTC,TRBJ2-7,TRBV25-1,NA,TRBD1
CASSLIGETQYF,TGTGCCAGCAGCTTAATTGGGGAGACCCAGTACTTC,TRBJ2-5,TRBV11-2,NA,NA
CASSEATGGLDEQFF,TGTGCCAGCAGTGAAGCGACAGGGGGCTTAGATGAGCAGTTCTTC,TRBJ2-1,TRBV2,NA,TRBD1
CASSQGSTGELFF,TGTGCCAGCAGCCAGGGTAGCACCGGGGAGCTGTTTTTT,TRBJ2-2,TRBV25-1,NA,NA
CASSSGLAGSIPYEQYF,TGTGCCAGCAGCTCCGGACTAGCGGGAAGTATTCCCTACGAGCAGTACTTC,TRBJ2-7,TRBV7-6,NA,TRBD2
CASSLGAIGQGWTDTQYF,TGCGCCAGCAGCTTGGGAGCTATTGGACAGGGGTGGACAGATACGCAGTATTTT,TRBJ2-3,TRBV5-1,once,TRBD1
CASSLLAAADTQYF,TGTGCCAGCAGTTTACTAGCGGCCGCAGATACGCAGTATTTT,TRBJ2-3,TRBV27,NA,TRBD2
CASSAPYGSEQFF,TGTGCCAGCAGTGCCCCCTACGGGAGTGAGCAGTTCTTC,TRBJ2-1,TRBV2,NA,NA
CASGDGYEQYF,TGCGCCAGCGGGGACGGATACGAGCAGTACTTC,TRBJ2-7,TRBV10-1,NA,NA
CASSQGLTSTDTQYF,TGTGCCAGCAGTCAAGGACTAACTAGCACAGATACGCAGTATTTT,TRBJ2-3,TRBV2,NA,NA
CASSLAGRDNSPLHF,TGTGCCAGCAGCTTAGCGGGACGGGATAATTCACCCCTCCACTTT,TRBJ1-6,TRBV7-2,NA,NA
CASSSLSGRGIADTEAFF,TGTGCCAGCAGTTCTCTGTCGGGCAGGGGGATAGCGGACACTGAAGCTTTCTTT,TRBJ1-1,TRBV27,NA,TRBD1
CASSPTSGGINEKLFF,TGTGCCAGCAGCCCCACCTCAGGCGGCATTAATGAAAAACTGTTTTTT,TRBJ1-4,TRBV28,once,NA
CASSPRSSGSSYEQYF,TGTGCCAGTAGTCCCCGGTCTAGCGGGAGTTCTTACGAGCAGTACTTC,TRBJ2-7,TRBV19,NA,TRBD2
CASSYRAGGGQETQYF,TGTGCCAGCAGTTACCGGGCAGGTGGGGGACAAGAGACCCAGTACTTC,TRBJ2-5,TRBV6-6,NA,NA
CASSLAWGSYEQYF,TGTGCCAGCAGCTTAGCCTGGGGATCATACGAGCAGTACTTC,TRBJ2-7,TRBV11-2,NA,NA
CASSEYSGGGETQYF,TGTGCCAGCAGTGAATACTCGGGGGGTGGAGAGACCCAGTACTTC,TRBJ2-5,TRBV25-1,NA,TRBD2
CASSSPGQGTVPVEAFF,TGCGCCAGCAGCTCACCAGGTCAGGGGACAGTGCCGGTTGAGGCTTTCTTT,TRBJ1-1,TRBV5-1,few,TRBD1
CASSGREYGAGELFF,TGCGCCAGCAGCGGGCGGGAGTATGGCGCCGGGGAGCTGTTTTTT,TRBJ2-2,TRBV4-1,NA,TRBD2
CASSSGLAPYEQYF,TGTGCCAGCAGCTCCGGACTAGCGCCCTACGAGCAGTACTTC,TRBJ2-7,TRBV7-6,NA,TRBD2
CASSLQGGELFF,TGCGCCAGCAGCTTGCAAGGCGGGGAGCTGTTTTTT,TRBJ2-2,TRBV5-1,once,NA
CASSPMGIGGTYEQYF,TGTGCCAGCAGCCCAATGGGGATCGGGGGGACCTACGAGCAGTACTTC,TRBJ2-7,TRBV13,NA,TRBD2
CAWSLDTYAAQYF,TGTGCCTGGAGTCTGGATACTTACGCAGCGCAGTACTTC,TRBJ2-7,TRBV30,NA,NA